One sample yielded the 21 T cell receptor beta chains listed below, sequenced in a study of blood T cell repertoires in COVID-19. Sequenced by immunoSEQ multiplex PCR; TCRdb stores in-frame clones only, minus some. The sample yields some 250,000 clones, around 84% seen once. The sequencing sample was made of peripheral blood. Source of these receptors: a man aged 55 to 69 with acute or convalescent COVID-19.

This chain connects TRBV5-1 to TRBJ2-3; D gene uncertain. Germline CDR1 is SGHRS and CDR2 is YFSETQ. With 0 bases removed from V and 3 bases from J, the gap between germline ends came to 8 bases. This CDR3 comprises 14 residues. This CDR3 is CASSLGAPTDTQYF. The DNA of the CDR3 is TGCGCCAGCAGCTTGGGGGCCCCTACAGATACGCAGTATTTT.

This chain joins TRBV30 and TRBJ1-1; D remains unclear. This CDR3 has 14 residues. Germline V gene data show CDR1 as GTSNPN and CDR2 as SVGIG (reference sequence). The V gene lost 0 bases and the J gene lost 4 bases, with 12 bases spanning the gap. Written as DNA, the CDR3 is TGTGCCTGGAGTGTGCTGACAAGTACCACTGAAGCTTTCTTT. This translates into CAWSVLTSTTEAFF.

The chain couples TRBV7-8 to TRBJ1-3; the D is unclear. Trimming took 0 bases from V and 8 from J, leaving 8 bases between them. Germline assignment: CDR1 SGHVS and CDR2 FQNEAQ. This CDR3 is built from 13 residues. CDR3 DNA sequence: TGTGCCAGCAGCTTAGCCGGCGGAGACACCATATATTTT. Translated, it gives CASSLAGGDTIYF.

The chain uses TRBV18 and TRBJ2-1, with a tentative D call TRBD1 (5 bases). Trimming removed 6 bases at V and 8 bases at J, with 14 bases between. CDR3 length equals 13 residues. The V gene's germline CDR1 is KGHSH and CDR2 LQKENI. CDR3 sequence reads: CASSVMQGDEQFF. CDR3 in DNA: TGTGCCAGCTCTGTGATGCAGGGCGATGAGCAGTTCTTC.

The table lists this clone with a few counts. The V gene is TRBV5-4, the J gene TRBJ2-7; 15 bases are shared with TRBD2. The germline V gene encodes CDR1 SGHNT and CDR2 YYREEE (reference sequence). V trimming: 3 bases; J trimming: 1 base; junction bases outside the gene matches: 2. The CDR3 is made up of 16 amino acids. CDR3 protein: CASSSGLAGGSYEQYF. CDR3 nucleotide sequence: TGTGCCAGCAGCTCAGGACTAGCGGGAGGGTCCTACGAGCAGTACTTC.

The J gene is TRBJ2-3, the V gene TRBV11-2; 8 bases are shared with TRBD2. The CDR3 is 16 residues long. CDR1 is SGHAT, CDR2 FQNNGV, per germline. Trimming at V came to 5 bases and at J to 4 bases, leaving 11 bases not matched to a gene. CDR3 sequence (DNA): TGTGCCAGCAGCCCCCTGGGGCGGGAGGTGGCAGATACGCAGTATTTT. Its protein is CASSPLGREVADTQYF.

As regards this clone: Germline and junction disagree at one end, which may indicate a read error. This sequence joins TRBV6-1 and TRBJ1-2; D unresolved. Germline V lookup: CDR1 MNHNS, CDR2 SASEGT. The CDR3 spans 14 residues. CDR3 DNA: TGTGCCAGCATTGAACGAGGTCGCGGCTATGGCTACACCTTC. Protein sequence: CASIERGRGYGYTF.

The chain has TRBV19 and TRBJ1-2; 7 nucleotides agree with TRBD1. The V and J ends lost 4 bases and 8 bases, in that order; junction bases with no gene match: 10. Germline CDR1 reads LNHDA; CDR2 reads SQIVND (reference sequence). This CDR3 region has 14 residues. The DNA of the CDR3 is TGTGCCAGTAGTACGACAGGGAATAGATTGGGCTACACCTTC. It specifies CASSTTGNRLGYTF.

The chain uses TRBV4-2 and TRBJ2-7; 12 bases are shared with TRBD2. CDR1 is LGHNA, CDR2 YNFKEQ, per germline. V was pared by 1 base and J by 6 bases, with 7 bases of the junction left unmatched. The CDR3 totals 16 residues. The CDR3 reads CASSQAATSGGGEQYF. As DNA, the CDR3 is TGTGCCAGCAGCCAAGCTGCGACTAGCGGGGGCGGCGAGCAGTACTTC.

The chain's CDR3 is CSVDPENTEAFF. CDR3 bases: TGCAGCGTTGACCCAGAGAACACTGAAGCTTTCTTT. The gene calls are TRBV29-1 and TRBJ1-1, with D unclear. Trimming removed 3 bases from V and 1 base from J, with 6 bases in between. The germline V gene encodes CDR1 SQVTM and CDR2 ANQGSEA. There are 12 residues in the CDR3. Supplemented by reference TRBV29-1 and TRBJ1-1, the full variable domain reads SAVISQKPSRDICQRGTSLTIQCQVDSQVTMMFWYRQQPGQSLTLIATANQGSEATYESGFVIDKFPISRPNLTFSTLTVSNMSPEDSSIYLCSVDPENTEAFFGQGTRLTVV.

The gene calls are TRBV5-4 and TRBJ1-4; D remains unclear. This CDR3 is 15 amino acids long. CDR1 is SGHNT and CDR2 is YYREEE in the germline V gene (reference sequence). Trimming cost V 4 bases and J 0 bases, with 10 bases left between them. The CDR3 loop reads CASSVGSSTNEKLFF. DNA of the CDR3: TGTGCCAGCAGCGTCGGGTCCTCAACTAATGAAAAACTGTTTTTT.

CDR3: CASSFSGGPEAFF. In DNA form, the CDR3 reads TGTGCCAGCAGTTTCTCAGGGGGTCCTGAAGCTTTCTTT. The genes are TRBV6-2 or TRBV6-3 and TRBJ1-1; 7 nucleotides match TRBD1. CDR3 size: 13 residues. Germline V gene data show CDR1 as MNHEY and CDR2 as SVGEGT. The J segment lost 6 bases and the V segment lost 4 bases, leaving 5 bases of the junction unmatched.

The rearrangement uses TRBV10-3 and TRBJ2-5; TRBD2 matches 8 bases. With 4 bases clipped from V and 0 bases from J, the junction kept 1 base outside the gene matches. Germline CDR1 is ENHRY and CDR2 is SYGVKD. This CDR3 contains 14 residues. The CDR3 spells CAISGGLDQETQYF. In DNA form, the CDR3 reads TGTGCCATCAGTGGGGGACTAGACCAAGAGACCCAGTACTTC.

The chain couples TRBV12-3 or TRBV12-4 to TRBJ2-7; maybe TRBD1 (5 bases). The CDR3 is 12 amino acids. Trimming pared 10 bases from V and 4 bases from J, leaving 14 bases between. Here the CDR3 DNA reads TGTGCCACCCACCCCAGACAGTACGAGCAGTACTTC. Residues: CATHPRQYEQYF.

J is TRBJ2-5 and V is TRBV7-9; a possible D gene is TRBD2 (6 bases). Germline CDR1 SEHNR, CDR2 FQNEAQ (reference sequence). Trimming took off 2 bases at V and 6 bases at J, with 19 bases between the two ends. This CDR3 is built from 16 residues. In nucleotides, the CDR3 is TGTGCCAGCAGCTTATCCCCCCGGGAGATCAGGCAGACCCAGTACTTC. It is translated as CASSLSPREIRQTQYF.

V and J are TRBV10-1 and TRBJ2-3; 11 bases match TRBD1. The trim removed 2 bases at V and 5 bases at J, leaving 15 bases unmatched. The CDR3 covers 19 residues. Germline V gene data show CDR1 as WNHNN and CDR2 as SYGVQD (reference sequence). The CDR3 is CASSERFHRGQGGKDTQYF. The CDR3 region has the DNA TGCGCCAGCAGTGAGAGGTTTCATCGGGGACAGGGGGGGAAAGATACGCAGTATTTT.

Note on this clone: Additional DNA sequences in this sample encode the identical CDR3. This sequence joins TRBV18 and TRBJ2-7; the match to TRBD1 covers 8 bases. This CDR3 is 14 amino acids long. The V segment lost 6 bases and the J segment 1 base; nucleotides outside the gene matches: 5. CDR1 is KGHSH and CDR2 is LQKENI in the germline V gene. The CDR3 region is CASSPGTGSYEQYF. CDR3 DNA: TGTGCCAGCTCCCCGGGGACAGGTTCCTACGAGCAGTACTTC.

CDR3 in amino acids: CASSYGDRGSETQYF. The CDR3, as DNA: TGTGCCAGCAGTTACGGGGACAGGGGAAGTGAGACCCAGTACTTC. This sequence joins TRBV6-5 and TRBJ2-5, with TRBD1 matching over 10 bases. CDR3 length equals 15 residues. The germline CDR1 and CDR2 sequences are MNHEY and SVGAGI. Trimming at V came to 2 bases and at J to 5 bases, leaving 5 bases not matched to a gene.

The CDR3 spells CASSLSRGNSPLHF. CDR3 nucleotide sequence: TGTGCCAGCAGCTTAAGCAGGGGTAATTCACCCCTCCACTTT. The genes are TRBV7-8 and TRBJ1-6; TRBD1 might be the D (6 bases). Germline CDR1 and CDR2: SGHVS and FQNEAQ. V gave up 2 bases and J gave up 6 bases, with 8 bases separating them. The CDR3 loop spans 14 amino acids.

This clone occurred once. The gene calls are TRBV5-1 and TRBJ1-1, with D tentatively TRBD1 (5 bases). The CDR3 consists of 14 residues. Germline V gene data show CDR1 as SGHRS and CDR2 as YFSETQ. V gave up 4 bases and J gave up 3 bases, with 13 bases separating them. CDR3 coding DNA: TGCGCCAGCAGCCCAATGGGGGGGGACACTGAAGCTTTCTTT. Its translation: CASSPMGGDTEAFF.

This chain connects TRBV3-1 (or the pseudogene TRBV3-2) to TRBJ2-7; no firm D call. From germline, CDR1 is LGHDT and CDR2 YNNKEL (reference sequence). This CDR3 region has 11 residues. With 8 bases removed from V and 3 bases from J, the gap between germline ends came to 8 bases. DNA of the CDR3: TGTGCCAGCCAGCGCCGCTACGAGCAGTACTTC. This translates into CASQRRYEQYF.